This T cell receptor (beta chain) was identified in a study of regulatory T cells. The study, taken as a whole, reports: Hydrophobic residues at CDR3 positions 6 and 7 were enriched in conventional CD4+ T cells of CD3G-deficient patients.

At testing, patients were 2 to 39 years old, with reduced naive and increased memory T-cell proportions. Worth noting for this clone: Its antigen is undetermined.

CDR1 is LNHDA, CDR2 SQIVND, per germline (reference sequence). The CDR3 length is 14 residues. Trimming at V came to 6 bases and at J to 2 bases, leaving 2 bases not matched to a gene. The PCR used 52 TRBV and 13 TRBJ primers. Profiled with immunoSEQ multiplex PCR; TCRdb holds only in-frame clones, not every one. The sample has tens of thousands of clones, about 93% seen once. Material for sequencing was conventional CD4+ T cells sorted from blood. This sequence was found in a child aged 2 to 10 with CD3G deficiency. The rearrangement links TRBV19 to TRBJ2-3; 10 bases match TRBD2. This chain's CDR3 is CASRLAGNTDTQYF. CDR3 DNA sequence: TGTGCCAGTAGACTAGCGGGGAACACAGATACGCAGTATTTT.